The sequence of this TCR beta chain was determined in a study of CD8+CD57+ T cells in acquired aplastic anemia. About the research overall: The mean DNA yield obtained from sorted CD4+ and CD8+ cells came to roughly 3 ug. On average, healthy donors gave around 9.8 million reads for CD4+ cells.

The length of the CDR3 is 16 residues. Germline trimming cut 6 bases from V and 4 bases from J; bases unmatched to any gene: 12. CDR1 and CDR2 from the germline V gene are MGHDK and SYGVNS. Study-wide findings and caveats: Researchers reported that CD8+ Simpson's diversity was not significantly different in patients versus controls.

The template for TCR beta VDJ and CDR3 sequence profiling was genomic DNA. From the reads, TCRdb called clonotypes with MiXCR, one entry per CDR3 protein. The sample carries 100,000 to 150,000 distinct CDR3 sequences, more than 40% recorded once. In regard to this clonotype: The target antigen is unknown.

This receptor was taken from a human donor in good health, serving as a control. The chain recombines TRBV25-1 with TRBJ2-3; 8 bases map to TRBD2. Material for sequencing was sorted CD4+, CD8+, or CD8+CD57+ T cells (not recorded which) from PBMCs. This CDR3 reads CASRPPGLAGSDTQYF. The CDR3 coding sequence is TGTGCCAGCAGACCTCCAGGACTAGCAGGTTCAGATACGCAGTATTTT.